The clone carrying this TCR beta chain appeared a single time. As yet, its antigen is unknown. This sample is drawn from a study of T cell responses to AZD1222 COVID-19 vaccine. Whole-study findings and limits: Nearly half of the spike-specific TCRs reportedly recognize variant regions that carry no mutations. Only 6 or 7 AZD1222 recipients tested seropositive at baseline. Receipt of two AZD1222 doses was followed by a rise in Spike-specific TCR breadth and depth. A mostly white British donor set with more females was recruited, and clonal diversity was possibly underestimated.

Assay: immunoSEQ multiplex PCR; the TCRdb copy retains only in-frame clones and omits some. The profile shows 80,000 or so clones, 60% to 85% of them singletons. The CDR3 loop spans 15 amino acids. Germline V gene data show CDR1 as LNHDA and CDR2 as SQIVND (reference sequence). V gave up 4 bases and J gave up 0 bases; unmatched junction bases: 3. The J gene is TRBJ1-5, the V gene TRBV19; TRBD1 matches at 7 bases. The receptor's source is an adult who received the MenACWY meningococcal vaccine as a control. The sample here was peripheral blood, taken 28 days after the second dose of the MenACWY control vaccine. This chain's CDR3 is CASSNNRGSNQPQHF. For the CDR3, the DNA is TGTGCCAGTAGTAATAACAGGGGTAGCAATCAGCCCCAGCATTTT.